Shown below are 32 T cell receptor beta chains from a single sample sequenced in a study of CD8 T cells in Susac syndrome. Reverse transcription of roughly 0.5 to 1 ug RNA was carried out with random hexamers. TCRdb ran MiXCR on the immunoSEQ multiplex PCR reads and lists one entry per CDR3 protein. Of under 200,000 distinct CDR3 sequences listed, about 90% are singletons. Source material: CD4+ T cells from PBMCs. These receptors were collected from a human donor in good health.

The chain recombines TRBV5-6 with TRBJ2-1; 10 bases line up with TRBD2. J gave up 3 bases and V 4 bases, and 1 base lay outside the gene matches. The CDR3 contains 14 residues. Germline CDR1 and CDR2: SGHDT and YYEEEE. The CDR3 loop is CASSGTSDYNEQFF. The CDR3 nucleotides read TGTGCCAGCAGCGGGACTAGCGACTACAATGAGCAGTTCTTC.

This clonotype was detected only once. The rearrangement links TRBV2 to TRBJ2-4; the D gene could be TRBD1 or TRBD2 (6 bases each). Germline V gene lookup returns CDR1 SNHLY and CDR2 FYNNEI. This CDR3 region has 21 residues. Between the trimmed V and J ends, which lost 7 bases and 7 bases, there was a span of 38 bases. The CDR3 DNA sequence: TGTGCCAGCAAGGGGGGAGACGGTGAGCAGGAAGACAGGCTGCGCGGGAACATTCAGTACTTC. Translating gives CASKGGDGEQEDRLRGNIQYF.

The chain couples TRBV29-1 to TRBJ2-3; 10 bases are a match to TRBD2. The CDR3 loop spans 14 amino acids. The V gene end was trimmed by 4 bases and the J gene end by 4 bases; junction bases not matched to a gene: 5. From germline, CDR1 is SQVTM and CDR2 ANQGSEA. CDR3 amino acids: CSVGGTSVSDTQYF. DNA for the CDR3: TGCAGCGTTGGGGGGACTAGCGTTTCAGATACGCAGTATTTT.

The chain joins TRBV5-1 to TRBJ1-1; D remains ambiguous. Looked up from germline, CDR1 is SGHRS and CDR2 is YFSETQ. CDR3 size: 12 residues. Trimming took 5 bases from V and 4 from J, leaving 9 bases between them. DNA of the CDR3: TGCGCCAGCAGATCCTGGGGCACTGAAGCTTTCTTT. Encoded protein: CASRSWGTEAFF.

The chain joins TRBV5-1 to TRBJ2-2; D is ambiguous. Germline-derived CDR1 and CDR2 are SGHRS and YFSETQ. This CDR3 is 15 amino acids long. V lost 4 bases to trimming and J lost 0 bases, with 10 bases between them. The DNA of the CDR3 is TGCGCCAGCAGCCCCACGGGTGCGAACACCGGGGAGCTGTTTTTT. It specifies CASSPTGANTGELFF.

In this sample, this clonotype turned up once. The chain uses TRBV19 and TRBJ1-5; no firm D call. This CDR3 contains 16 residues. Trimming pared 1 base from V and 7 bases from J, leaving 17 bases between. Per germline, CDR1 LNHDA and CDR2 SQIVND (reference sequence). CDR3 bases: TGTGCCAGTAGTATAGGGGGTAGGGTATCGGGACAGCCCCAGCATTTT. Translating gives CASSIGGRVSGQPQHF. Full variable domain (rest looked up from reference TRBV19 and TRBJ1-5): DGGITQSPKYLFRKEGQNVTLSCEQNLNHDAMYWYRQDPGQGLRLIYYSQIVNDFQKGDIAEGYSVSREKKESFPLTVTSAQKNPTAFYLCASSIGGRVSGQPQHFGDGTRLSIL.

The chain is built from TRBV7-2 and TRBJ2-1; 11 bases match TRBD2. Per the germline V gene, CDR1 is SGHTA and CDR2 is FQGNSA. CDR3 length: 18 residues. Germline trimming cut 0 bases from V and 7 bases from J; bases unmatched to any gene: 11. Written as DNA, the CDR3 is TGTGCCAGCAGCTTAGCGGGCCCCCCTAGCGGGGGGAGGAATGAGCAGTTCTTC. This sequence encodes CASSLAGPPSGGRNEQFF.

This rearrangement joins TRBV28 to TRBJ2-7; D unclear. With 8 bases removed from V and 3 bases from J, the gap between germline ends came to 11 bases. This CDR3 contains 12 residues. Per the germline V gene, CDR1 is MDHEN and CDR2 is SYDVKM. The CDR3 reads CASGLQRYEQYF. The CDR3 coding sequence is TGTGCCAGCGGCCTCCAGCGCTACGAGCAGTACTTC.

The chain uses TRBV27 and TRBJ1-6, with 12 nucleotides matching TRBD1. V lost 8 bases to trimming and J lost 11 bases; unmatched junction nucleotides: 10. CDR1 and CDR2 from the germline V gene are MNHEY and SMNVEV (reference sequence). This CDR3 spans 15 amino acids. DNA of the CDR3: TGTGCCAGCGGAACAGGGACAGGGGGCATGACACCCCTCCACTTT. Its translation is CASGTGTGGMTPLHF.

CDR3: CASSLEGPRGKLFF. The CDR3 region has the DNA TGCGCCAGCAGCTTGGAGGGGCCGAGGGGAAAACTGTTTTTT. The V gene is TRBV5-1, the J gene TRBJ1-4; the D gene is possibly TRBD1 (5 bases). The CDR3 totals 14 residues. Germline CDR1 and CDR2: SGHRS and YFSETQ. Trimming pared 0 bases from V and 10 bases from J, leaving 13 bases between.

This clonotype was counted a single time. The chain is built from TRBV3-1 and TRBJ1-2; D gene ambiguous. Germline values: CDR1 LGHDT, CDR2 YNNKEL (reference sequence). This CDR3 region has 14 residues. With 2 bases removed from V and 9 bases from J, the gap between germline ends came to 16 bases. The CDR3 spells CASSQQLRAGSYTF. DNA for the CDR3: TGTGCCAGCAGCCAACAACTGCGGGCCGGCAGCTACACCTTC.

This sequence joins TRBV11-1 and TRBJ2-7, with 10 nucleotides matching TRBD1. The V and J ends lost 5 bases and 1 base, in that order; junction bases with no gene match: 5. The CDR3 contains 15 residues. Per the germline V gene, CDR1 is SGHAT and CDR2 is FQDESV (reference sequence). The CDR3 region has the DNA TGTGCCAGCAGCGCCGAGGGACAGGGGTCCTACGAGCAGTACTTC. Translation gives CASSAEGQGSYEQYF.

This clonotype was seen more than once but under ten times. The junction departs from the called germline gene at one end, perhaps through a read error. The rearrangement joins TRBV7-6 to TRBJ2-1; D is unresolved. The CDR3 sequence is 13 residues long. Looked up from germline, CDR1 is SGHVS and CDR2 is FNYEAQ. CDR3 residues: CASSIAHGDEQFF. CDR3 nucleotide sequence: TGTGCCAGCAGCATAGCCCACGGTGACGAGCAGTTCTTC.

The rearrangement links TRBV3-1 to TRBJ1-4; D is uncertain. This CDR3 comprises 11 residues. Germline V gene lookup returns CDR1 LGHDT and CDR2 YNNKEL (reference sequence). V dropped 5 bases and J dropped 4 bases, with 2 bases sitting between them. The DNA for the CDR3 is TGTGCCAGCAGCATTAATGAAAAACTGTTTTTT. Translated: CASSINEKLFF.

The chain joins TRBV12-5 to TRBJ2-2, with a tentative D call TRBD2 (5 bases). The CDR3 consists of 15 residues. Trimming took 2 bases from V and 3 from J, leaving 10 bases between them. CDR1 and CDR2 from the germline V gene are LGHNT and FRNRAP. In nucleotides, the CDR3 is TGTGCTAGTGGTTTGCGGAGCGGATACACCGGGGAGCTGTTTTTT. Amino acid sequence: CASGLRSGYTGELFF.

The chain links TRBV6-5 to TRBJ2-4; D may be TRBD1 (6 bases). The V and J ends lost 6 bases and 0 bases respectively, with 12 bases between them. The germline V gene has CDR1 MNHEY and CDR2 SVGAGI. The CDR3 length is 15 residues. The CDR3 nucleotides read TGTGCCAGCAGGCCCACAGGGATAGCCAAAAACATTCAGTACTTC. It encodes CASRPTGIAKNIQYF.

The chain has TRBV12-3 or TRBV12-4 and TRBJ1-2; D unresolved. V was pared by 7 bases and J by 1 base, with 19 bases between. The CDR3 is 16 residues long. The CDR3 nucleotides are TGTGCCAGCATCCTTCTTCCACCGCCTGTTAACTATGGCTACACCTTC. This gives the protein CASILLPPPVNYGYTF.

This clonotype was seen only a few times. V is TRBV4-1 and J is TRBJ2-5; 9 bases are shared with TRBD1. Trimming at V came to 1 base and at J to 5 bases, leaving 5 bases not matched to a gene. CDR1 is MGHRA and CDR2 is YSYEKL in the germline V gene. This CDR3 has 15 amino acids. CDR3 DNA sequence: TGCGCCAGCAGCCAAGTGGGGACAGGGATGGAGACCCAGTACTTC. It codes for CASSQVGTGMETQYF.

The chain is built from TRBV5-1 and TRBJ1-1; D unresolved. Germline values: CDR1 SGHRS, CDR2 YFSETQ. Between the trimmed V and J ends, which lost 0 bases and 0 bases, there was a span of 9 bases. CDR3 size: 15 residues. CDR3 amino acids: CASSLVRGMNTEAFF. The CDR3, as DNA: TGCGCCAGCAGCTTGGTACGGGGAATGAACACTGAAGCTTTCTTT.

The chain recombines TRBV9 with TRBJ1-2; 8 bases line up with TRBD1. Looked up from germline, CDR1 is SGDLS and CDR2 is YYNGEE. The CDR3 extends over 13 amino acids. Unmatched junction bases numbered 8, after V lost 5 bases and J lost 8 bases. CDR3 sequence reads: CASRPAGGRGYTF. In DNA form, the CDR3 reads TGTGCCAGCAGGCCTGCAGGGGGCCGGGGCTACACCTTC.

The chain recombines TRBV29-1 with TRBJ2-1, with D perhaps assigned TRBD1 or TRBD2 (5 bases each). Germline loops: CDR1 SQVTM, CDR2 ANQGSEA. This CDR3 spans 12 amino acids. The CDR3 DNA is TGCACCGTCTCCCCCAGGGACCATGAGCAGTTCTTC. Translating gives CTVSPRDHEQFF.

V and J are TRBV27 and TRBJ2-3, with D perhaps TRBD1 (6 bases). Germline-derived CDR1 and CDR2 are MNHEY and SMNVEV (reference sequence). CDR3 length equals 14 residues. Trimming left V 2 bases short and J 3 bases short, with 9 bases between. The CDR3 reads CASSLNQGTDTQYF. The CDR3 DNA follows: TGTGCCAGCAGTTTAAACCAGGGGACAGATACGCAGTATTTT.

The chain uses TRBV10-3 and TRBJ2-7; no clear D gene. Between the trimmed V and J ends, which lost 11 bases and 2 bases, there was a span of 13 bases. CDR3 length equals 12 residues. Germline V gene data show CDR1 as ENHRY and CDR2 as SYGVKD. The CDR3 bases are TGTGCCGTCCACTCCGACCCCTACGAGCAGTACTTC. Protein product: CAVHSDPYEQYF.

The CDR3 loop reads CASSMTRVGQFF. CDR3 nucleotide sequence: TGTGCCAGCAGCATGACTAGAGTGGGGCAGTTCTTC. The chain couples TRBV7-8 to TRBJ2-1; D perhaps matches TRBD2 (6 bases). The CDR3 totals 12 residues. V was pared by 5 bases and J by 12 bases, with 14 bases between. CDR1 is SGHVS and CDR2 is FQNEAQ in the germline V gene.

The V call is TRBV7-2, the J call TRBJ1-5; D not certain. V dropped 3 bases and J dropped 3 bases, with 3 bases sitting between them. Germline loops: CDR1 SGHTA, CDR2 FQGNSA. The CDR3 consists of 12 residues. The CDR3 sequence: CASSLPNQPQHF. CDR3 nucleotides: TGTGCCAGCAGCTTGCCCAATCAGCCCCAGCATTTT.

The chain employs TRBV5-1 and TRBJ2-5; 8 nucleotides line up with TRBD1. V lost 0 bases, J lost 5 bases, and 6 bases stayed unmatched. The CDR3 runs 15 residues. Germline V gives CDR1 SGHRS, CDR2 YFSETQ. As DNA, the CDR3 is TGCGCCAGCAGCTTGGAACAGGGGGTTGCGGAGACCCAGTACTTC. Translated: CASSLEQGVAETQYF. The full variable domain, rest sourced from reference TRBV5-1 and TRBJ2-5, is KAGVTQTPRYLIKTRGQQVTLSCSPISGHRSVSWYQQTPGQGLQFLFEYFSETQRNKGNFPGRFSGRQFSNSRSEMNVSTLELGDSALYLCASSLEQGVAETQYFGPGTRLLVL.

The chain has TRBV30 and TRBJ1-2; D unclear. This CDR3 spans 11 amino acids. Deletions cut 3 bases from V and 4 bases from J, with 6 bases between. Germline loops: CDR1 GTSNPN, CDR2 SVGIG (reference sequence). The CDR3 DNA is TGTGCCTGGAGGAAAGGCTATGGCTACACCTTC. As protein: CAWRKGYGYTF. The full variable domain, with the rest looked up from reference TRBV30 and TRBJ1-2, is SQTIHQWPATLVQPVGSPLSLECTVEGTSNPNLYWYRQAAGRGLQLLFYSVGIGQISSEVPQNLSASRPQDRQFILSSKKLLLSDSGFYLCAWRKGYGYTFGSGTRLTVV.

The chain uses TRBV7-2 and TRBJ1-4; D may be TRBD1 (6 bases). This CDR3 has 16 amino acids. Germline V lookup: CDR1 SGHTA, CDR2 FQGNSA. V shed 5 bases and J shed 7 bases, with 20 bases lying between them. The CDR3 reads CASSPSSRGGGEKLFF. CDR3 in DNA: TGTGCCAGCAGCCCTTCCTCTCGAGGGGGGGGTGAAAAACTGTTTTTT.

The CDR3 DNA reads TGCGCCAGCAGCCAAGATTATGCACCCTCTGGAAACACCATATATTTT. Encoded protein: CASSQDYAPSGNTIYF. The V call is TRBV4-1, the J call TRBJ1-3, with D uncertain. Germline CDR1 and CDR2: MGHRA and YSYEKL. CDR3 length equals 16 residues. V lost 0 bases, J lost 0 bases, and 9 bases lay in between.

The V gene is TRBV4-3, the J gene TRBJ1-6; possible D gene TRBD1, 6 bases. V gave up 2 bases and J gave up 4 bases, with 15 bases separating them. The CDR3 extends over 17 amino acids. From germline, CDR1 is LGHNA and CDR2 YSLEER. The CDR3 reads CASSQMTGDLYNSPLHF. The CDR3 nucleotides read TGCGCCAGCAGCCAAATGACAGGAGACCTATATAATTCACCCCTCCACTTT.

The chain combines TRBV20-1 with TRBJ1-4; no clear D. The length of the CDR3 is 14 residues. Trimming left V 3 bases short and J 3 bases short, with 11 bases between. The germline gives CDR1 DFQATT, CDR2 SNEGSKA (reference sequence). CDR3 sequence reads: CSASVGRSNEKLFF. CDR3 in DNA: TGCAGTGCTAGCGTAGGGAGATCTAATGAAAAACTGTTTTTT.

This chain uses TRBV29-1 with TRBJ2-3, with 8 bases that match TRBD2. This CDR3 has 14 residues. Trimming took 6 bases from V and 3 from J; bases not matched to a gene: 8. The germline CDR1 and CDR2 sequences are SQVTM and ANQGSEA. CDR3 protein: CSVGGASGTDTQYF. The CDR3 DNA sequence: TGCAGCGTGGGGGGGGCTAGCGGGACAGATACGCAGTATTTT.